This T cell receptor (beta chain) was observed in a study of T-cell reconstitution after alpha-beta-depleted transplantation in children. Study-level findings and limits: T-cell counts and diversity at one year following transplant were attributed mainly to newly produced T cells. Expanded clones from the graft, numbering several hundred, reportedly supplied alpha-beta T cells about two months after transplant.

This clonotype was detected a few times. What it recognizes is unknown. Germline V gene sequence: CDR1 SGHRS, CDR2 YFSETQ. The CDR3 runs to 14 residues. Trimming stripped 0 bases from V and 5 bases from J, with 9 bases between. A TCRbeta library incorporating unique molecular identifiers was prepared. TCRdb re-called the PCR reads through MiXCR, storing one row per CDR3 protein. The sample lists roughly 200,000 distinct CDR3 sequences; 7% to 9% were seen once. This chain connects TRBV5-1 to TRBJ2-1; D is unclear. Sample: PBMCs, mostly from graft donor cells, taken 360 days after TCRalphabeta/CD19-depleted stem cell transplant. This clonotype originated in a male patient aged 2-10 years who had a stem cell transplant for acute myeloid leukemia, so the T cells may come from the graft donor. The CDR3 DNA follows: TGCGCCAGCAGCTTGGCATGGGCTGACAATGAGCAGTTCTTC. Amino acids: CASSLAWADNEQFF.